The 9 T cell receptor beta chains reported below all come from one sample, sequenced in a study of T cell responses to AZD1222 COVID-19 vaccine. Some clones are missing from TCRdb's copy, which holds only in-frame ones; the method was immunoSEQ multiplex PCR. The sample carries over 65,000 clones, 92% recorded once. This specimen was peripheral blood, taken on day 0 of MenACWY control vaccination. The receptors were sampled from an adult in good health.

V and J are TRBV27 and TRBJ2-3; 9 positions match TRBD2. The CDR3 is made up of 15 amino acids. Trimming cost V 4 bases and J 8 bases; bases outside gene matches: 10. Germline loops: CDR1 MNHEY, CDR2 SMNVEV (reference sequence). The CDR3 DNA is TGTGCCAGCAGTTACGGCGGGGGGGCATCCGGTACGCAGTATTTT. Protein product: CASSYGGGASGTQYF.

V and J are TRBV30 and TRBJ1-1; TRBD1 aligns across 8 bases. Germline V CDR1 and CDR2: GTSNPN, SVGIG (reference sequence). Losses at the gene ends were 5 bases for V and 5 bases for J; bases not matched to a gene: 7. There are 13 residues in the CDR3. Here the CDR3 reads CAWYRGWGTEAFF. Here the CDR3 DNA reads TGTGCCTGGTACAGGGGGTGGGGAACTGAAGCTTTCTTT.

The chain carries TRBV25-1 and TRBJ1-1; D is perhaps TRBD1 (5 bases). From germline, CDR1 is MGHDK and CDR2 SYGVNS. The V and J ends lost 4 bases and 6 bases respectively, with 12 bases between them. The CDR3 consists of 13 residues. In DNA form, the CDR3 reads TGTGCCAGCAGTGTAGCGGGACCAGCTGAAGCTTTCTTT. Its translation is CASSVAGPAEAFF.

The chain combines TRBV6-5 with TRBJ1-2; D gene unclear. CDR3 length equals 13 residues. The germline V gene has CDR1 MNHEY and CDR2 SVGAGI. V lost 7 bases and J 8 bases, leaving 17 bases between the germline ends. The CDR3 loop is CASKPRVASGYTF. CDR3 nucleotides: TGTGCCAGCAAGCCACGGGTAGCCTCCGGCTACACCTTC.

The rearrangement links TRBV6-6 to TRBJ1-6, with TRBD1 identical over 7 bases. Germline V gene data show CDR1 as MNHNY and CDR2 as SVGAGI (reference sequence). The V gene end was trimmed by 7 bases and the J gene end by 5 bases; junction bases not matched to a gene: 8. The CDR3 contains 15 residues. The CDR3 DNA reads as TGTGCCAGCAACTATGAGGGACAGAATAATTCACCCCTCCACTTT. Encoded protein: CASNYEGQNNSPLHF.

The chain has TRBV19 and TRBJ2-1; TRBD2 matches 10 bases. CDR1 is LNHDA, CDR2 SQIVND, per germline (reference sequence). This CDR3 has 17 amino acids. With V trimmed by 5 bases and J by 6 bases, 13 bases remained unmatched. CDR3: CASSPEPLAGVTNEQFF. The CDR3 DNA follows: TGTGCCAGTAGTCCAGAGCCCCTAGCGGGAGTTACCAATGAGCAGTTCTTC.

This clone was observed once. The chain employs TRBV19 and TRBJ1-6; possibly TRBD1 for D (5 bases). Germline lookup yields CDR1 LNHDA and CDR2 SQIVND (reference sequence). Trimming took off 4 bases at V and 5 bases at J, with 12 bases between the two ends. The CDR3 is made up of 15 amino acids. CDR3 nucleotides: TGTGCCAGTAGTAAGGCCAGGGCTAATAATTCACCCCTCCACTTT. This encodes CASSKARANNSPLHF.

CDR3 sequence reads: CSVEVLSTGGPGYTF. The CDR3 bases are TGCAGCGTTGAAGTATTAAGTACAGGGGGGCCTGGCTACACCTTC. This chain uses TRBV29-1 with TRBJ1-2; 8 nucleotides align to TRBD1. CDR1 and CDR2 from the germline V gene are SQVTM and ANQGSEA. The CDR3 consists of 15 residues. The ends lost 1 base at V and 7 bases at J; junction bases unmatched: 11.

This clone was detected only once. The chain has TRBV5-1 and TRBJ1-4; TRBD1 aligns across 12 bases. Trimming took 6 bases from V and 10 from J; bases not matched to a gene: 7. CDR1 is SGHRS, CDR2 YFSETQ, per germline. This CDR3 has 14 residues. In DNA, the CDR3 is TGCGCCAGCAACCTGGGGACAGGGGGCGGAAAACTGTTTTTT. It encodes CASNLGTGGGKLFF. Variable domain in full (rest from reference TRBV5-1 and TRBJ1-4): KAGVTQTPRYLIKTRGQQVTLSCSPISGHRSVSWYQQTPGQGLQFLFEYFSETQRNKGNFPGRFSGRQFSNSRSEMNVSTLELGDSALYLCASNLGTGGGKLFFGSGTQLSVL.